The 32 T cell receptor beta chains presented below share a single source sample, sequenced in a study of shared clonotypes between healthy human individuals. Produced via immunoSEQ multiplex PCR; TCRdb's table is partial and in-frame only. The sample records approximately 2.1 million clones, 85% to 95% being singletons. The specimen was naive CD4+ T cells from PBMCs. The subset denotes: CD45RA+ positively selected. The receptors originated from a young man in good health. Some clones in this sample may be carry-over from other donors' samples.

This clone has a handful of counts. Other DNA sequences within the sample encode an identical CDR3. The CDR3: CASSLGGANEKLFF. The CDR3 coding sequence is TGCGCCAGCAGCTTGGGGGGAGCTAATGAAAAACTGTTTTTT. The rearrangement joins TRBV5-1 to TRBJ1-4; D not certain. V lost 0 bases, J lost 3 bases, and 6 bases lay in between. Germline V CDR1 and CDR2: SGHRS, YFSETQ. The CDR3 has 14 amino acids.

The count of this clone is one. The chain is built from TRBV10-3 and TRBJ2-1; D uncertain. CDR1 and CDR2 from the germline V gene are ENHRY and SYGVKD. The ends were cut back, 6 bases at V and 3 bases at J, with 18 bases in the middle. CDR3 length: 16 amino acids. The CDR3 coding sequence is TGTGCCATCAGGGATTCTACGTTAAGGGACTACAATGAGCAGTTCTTC. Its protein is CAIRDSTLRDYNEQFF.

The chain combines TRBV19 with TRBJ1-4, with 9 bases aligning to TRBD1. Germline values: CDR1 LNHDA, CDR2 SQIVND (reference sequence). The J segment lost 8 bases and the V segment lost 7 bases, leaving 8 bases of the junction unmatched. This CDR3 comprises 14 residues. As DNA, the CDR3 is TGTGCCAGTACTTCCGGGACAGGGAAGGAAAAACTGTTTTTT. It specifies CASTSGTGKEKLFF. Combining the CDR3 with reference TRBV19 and TRBJ1-4 gives the whole variable domain DGGITQSPKYLFRKEGQNVTLSCEQNLNHDAMYWYRQDPGQGLRLIYYSQIVNDFQKGDIAEGYSVSREKKESFPLTVTSAQKNPTAFYLCASTSGTGKEKLFFGSGTQLSVL.

This clone was observed once. The chain employs TRBV11-1 and TRBJ2-1, with 8 bases that match TRBD1. CDR3 size: 15 residues. The J segment lost 5 bases and the V segment lost 1 base, leaving 4 bases of the junction unmatched. CDR1 SGHAT and CDR2 FQDESV come from the germline V gene (reference sequence). The CDR3 coding sequence is TGTGCCAGCAGCTTAGGACAGGGGAGGCACAATGAGCAGTTCTTC. Translating gives CASSLGQGRHNEQFF.

V usage is TRBV19 and J usage is TRBJ1-1, with a weak D call TRBD1 (5 bases). V lost 5 bases, J lost 0 bases, and 13 bases lay in between. The CDR3 covers 15 residues. Germline V gene sequence: CDR1 LNHDA, CDR2 SQIVND (reference sequence). The CDR3: CASSPLGTMNTEAFF. In nucleotides, the CDR3 is TGTGCCAGTAGTCCACTAGGGACCATGAACACTGAAGCTTTCTTT.

The V gene is TRBV9, the J gene TRBJ1-5; 7 bases map to TRBD1. In germline, CDR1 is SGDLS, CDR2 YYNGEE. The CDR3 has 15 residues. Trimming at V came to 7 bases and at J to 5 bases, leaving 12 bases not matched to a gene. CDR3: CASCGEGAGYQPQHF. For the CDR3, the DNA is TGTGCCAGCTGTGGCGAGGGGGCGGGTTATCAGCCCCAGCATTTT.

This chain joins TRBV30 and TRBJ1-4, with D maybe TRBD1 (6 bases). This CDR3 is built from 15 residues. The germline CDR1 and CDR2 sequences are GTSNPN and SVGIG (reference sequence). Trimming left V 5 bases short and J 8 bases short, with 21 bases between. In nucleotides, the CDR3 is TGTGCCTGGGGAAGGCAGGGGACGCAGGGGGAAAAACTGTTTTTT. Translating it yields CAWGRQGTQGEKLFF.

As concerns this clone: Different DNA sequences within this sample yield the same CDR3. The chain is built from TRBV30 and TRBJ2-3; TRBD1 is a possible D gene (5 bases). The V and J ends lost 0 bases and 3 bases respectively, with 13 bases between them. Germline CDR1 and CDR2: GTSNPN and SVGIG (reference sequence). The CDR3 has 15 amino acids. The CDR3 reads CAWSVGQPGTDTQYF. For the CDR3, the DNA is TGTGCCTGGAGTGTAGGCCAGCCAGGGACAGATACGCAGTATTTT.

Worth noting for this clone: Within the sample, other DNA sequences also encode this same CDR3. The chain combines TRBV7-2 with TRBJ1-5; 7 bases fit TRBD1. In germline, CDR1 is SGHTA, CDR2 FQGNSA. The junction had 1 base not matched to a gene; V was cut back by 1 base and J by 7 bases. The CDR3 consists of 13 residues. This chain's CDR3 is CASSLEGGQPQHF. The CDR3 coding sequence is TGTGCCAGCAGCTTAGAAGGGGGCCAGCCCCAGCATTTT.

The chain combines TRBV27 with TRBJ2-3; 8 nucleotides match TRBD2. There are 13 residues in the CDR3. Germline CDR1 reads MNHEY; CDR2 reads SMNVEV (reference sequence). Trimming cost V 5 bases and J 6 bases; bases outside gene matches: 4. The CDR3 region is CASSTSGQDTQYF. In DNA form, the CDR3 reads TGTGCCAGCAGTACTAGCGGCCAGGATACGCAGTATTTT.

Remarks on this clone: At the DNA level, this CDR3 is encoded by other sequences in the same sample as well. The chain uses TRBV5-6 and TRBJ2-5; D is unclear. This CDR3 is 12 amino acids long. Germline V lookup: CDR1 SGHDT, CDR2 YYEEEE. The V gene lost 0 bases and the J gene lost 3 bases, with 3 bases spanning the gap. CDR3 DNA sequence: TGTGCCAGCAGCTTGGCGGAAGAGACCCAGTACTTC. Translated, it gives CASSLAEETQYF.

Only one count was recorded for this clone. The identical CDR3 is also encoded by other nucleotide sequences in the sample. This chain joins TRBV5-1 and TRBJ2-6, with a tentative D call TRBD1 (6 bases). The V gene lost 4 bases and the J gene lost 2 bases, with 10 bases spanning the gap. The CDR3 spans 15 residues. Germline CDR1 reads SGHRS; CDR2 reads YFSETQ. In nucleotides, the CDR3 is TGCGCCAGCAGCCCCCCAGGGGCTGGGGCCAACGTCCTGACTTTC. Its protein is CASSPPGAGANVLTF.

V and J are TRBV5-4 and TRBJ2-1; D remains ambiguous. The CDR3 covers 13 residues. Germline V gene data show CDR1 as SGHNT and CDR2 as YYREEE (reference sequence). The V end was cut by 1 base, the J end by 3 bases, with 5 bases between. CDR3 coding DNA: TGTGCCAGCAGCTTGTTAGACTACAATGAGCAGTTCTTC. Translating gives CASSLLDYNEQFF.

This clone was detected a few times. The sample carries other DNA sequences with the same CDR3. V is TRBV5-1 and J is TRBJ1-1; no firm D call. The CDR3 totals 13 residues. V dropped 0 bases and J dropped 0 bases, with 3 bases sitting between them. Germline-derived CDR1 and CDR2 are SGHRS and YFSETQ. In DNA, the CDR3 is TGCGCCAGCAGCTTGGGCGTGAACACTGAAGCTTTCTTT. It codes for CASSLGVNTEAFF.

V and J are TRBV6-5 and TRBJ1-2, with D perhaps TRBD1 (6 bases). V gave up 11 bases and J gave up 4 bases, with 17 bases separating them. The germline CDR1 and CDR2 sequences are MNHEY and SVGAGI. CDR3 size: 13 residues. CDR3 nucleotide sequence: TGTGCCGCCACGACAGGTTTGGGCTATGGCTACACCTTC. This encodes CAATTGLGYGYTF.

This chain uses TRBV18 with TRBJ2-2, with 9 bases aligning to TRBD2. This CDR3 is built from 15 residues. The V gene's germline CDR1 is KGHSH and CDR2 LQKENI. V lost 6 bases and J lost 4; bases outside the gene matches: 6. The CDR3 protein is CASSPKTSGTGELFF. The CDR3 DNA sequence: TGTGCCAGCTCCCCGAAGACTAGCGGCACCGGGGAGCTGTTTTTT. The variable domain in full, completed from reference TRBV18 and TRBJ2-2, reads NAGVMQNPRHLVRRRGQEARLRCSPMKGHSHVYWYRQLPEEGLKFMVYLQKENIIDESGMPKERFSAEFPKEGPSILRIQQVVRGDSAAYFCASSPKTSGTGELFFGEGSRLTVL.

The rearrangement links TRBV15 to TRBJ1-5; D not certain. CDR1 is LNHNV and CDR2 is YYDKDF in the germline V gene (reference sequence). The CDR3 extends over 17 amino acids. Trimming took off 0 bases at V and 0 bases at J, with 12 bases between the two ends. The CDR3 is CATSRDGRTLSNQPQHF. Here the CDR3 DNA reads TGTGCCACCAGCAGAGACGGGAGAACCCTTAGCAATCAGCCCCAGCATTTT.

About this clone: Other DNA sequences in the sample encode the same CDR3. This chain connects TRBV6-5 to TRBJ1-2; D remains ambiguous. V lost 0 bases to trimming and J lost 5 bases, with 10 bases between them. The CDR3 has 14 residues. Looked up from germline, CDR1 is MNHEY and CDR2 is SVGAGI. CDR3 nucleotide sequence: TGTGCCAGCAGTTACTCGCCAGGATCATATGGCTACACCTTC. Its protein is CASSYSPGSYGYTF.

The chain employs TRBV19 and TRBJ2-2, with D perhaps TRBD1 or TRBD2 (7 bases each). The CDR3 is 17 amino acids. Trimming pared 3 bases from V and 0 bases from J, leaving 14 bases between. Germline loops: CDR1 LNHDA, CDR2 SQIVND (reference sequence). The CDR3 region has the DNA TGTGCCAGTAGTATCTCCCCAGGGGGGGCGAACACCGGGGAGCTGTTTTTT. This gives the protein CASSISPGGANTGELFF.

The chain employs TRBV28 and TRBJ2-2, with 8 bases aligning to TRBD1. CDR3 length: 16 residues. Germline V gives CDR1 MDHEN, CDR2 SYDVKM. V lost 4 bases and J lost 1; bases outside the gene matches: 5. The CDR3 is CASSSTGTGNTGELFF. CDR3 DNA: TGTGCCAGCAGTTCCACCGGGACAGGGAACACCGGGGAGCTGTTTTTT.

This clone was detected only once. The chain recombines TRBV12-1 with TRBJ2-2; the table's D call, TRBD2, was not checked against the DNA. TRBV12-1 is labeled a pseudogene. The CDR3 runs to 15 residues. In DNA form, the CDR3 reads TGTGCCAGCAGCCGACTAGCGGATACCACCGGGGAGCTGTTTTTT. Protein sequence: CASSRLADTTGELFF.

This clone has a single count. V usage is TRBV2 and J usage is TRBJ1-2; D gene uncertain. The CDR3 loop spans 15 amino acids. V was shortened by 6 bases and J by 2 bases, with 16 bases between the two germline ends. CDR1 and CDR2 from the germline V gene are SNHLY and FYNNEI. The CDR3 region has the DNA TGTGCCAGCAGCTCCTTCCCTGTAGGAAACTATGGCTACACCTTC. Protein product: CASSSFPVGNYGYTF. Full variable domain (missing parts from reference TRBV2 and TRBJ1-2): EPEVTQTPSHQVTQMGQEVILRCVPISNHLYFYWYRQILGQKVEFLVSFYNNEISEKSEIFDDQFSVERPDGSNFTLKIRSTKLEDSAMYFCASSSFPVGNYGYTFGSGTRLTVV.

This clone was observed once. The chain employs TRBV11-2 and TRBJ1-4; D is uncertain. V was clipped by 5 bases and J by 5 bases, with 9 bases between them. The germline gives CDR1 SGHAT, CDR2 FQNNGV. This CDR3 region has 13 residues. CDR3 amino acids: CASSPTRNEKLFF. The CDR3 coding sequence is TGTGCCAGCAGCCCTACACGGAATGAAAAACTGTTTTTT. The whole variable domain, remainder taken from reference TRBV11-2 and TRBJ1-4, is EAGVAQSPRYKIIEKRQSVAFWCNPISGHATLYWYQQILGQGPKLLIQFQNNGVVDDSQLPKDRFSAERLKGVDSTLKIQPAKLEDSAVYLCASSPTRNEKLFFGSGTQLSVL.

The V and J genes are TRBV29-1 and TRBJ2-1, with D unresolved. The CDR3 is 12 residues long. In germline, CDR1 is SQVTM, CDR2 ANQGSEA. Trimming pared 8 bases from V and 4 bases from J, leaving 12 bases between. Written as DNA, the CDR3 is TGCAGCTATGACACTGGATACAATGAGCAGTTCTTC. Amino acid sequence: CSYDTGYNEQFF.

This rearrangement joins TRBV14 to TRBJ1-4; 7 nucleotides match TRBD1. This CDR3 has 14 residues. The V segment lost 4 bases and the J segment 8 bases; nucleotides outside the gene matches: 7. Germline CDR1 is SGHDN and CDR2 is FVKESK. CDR3 sequence: CASSRRGRGEKLFF. Here the CDR3 DNA reads TGTGCCAGCAGCCGGAGGGGGCGCGGCGAAAAACTGTTTTTT.

Only a few counts were recorded for this clone. V gene TRBV7-9 combines with J gene TRBJ1-1; D remains ambiguous. V lost 2 bases to trimming and J lost 1 base, with 8 bases between them. CDR3 length: 14 amino acids. Looked up from germline, CDR1 is SEHNR and CDR2 is FQNEAQ (reference sequence). As DNA, the CDR3 is TGTGCCAGCAGCTTATGGGTGGAGAACACTGAAGCTTTCTTT. This codes for CASSLWVENTEAFF.

V usage is TRBV28 and J usage is TRBJ2-6; the match to TRBD1 covers 9 bases. CDR1 is MDHEN and CDR2 is SYDVKM in the germline V gene. There are 18 residues in the CDR3. V shed 5 bases, J shed 2 bases, and the junction held 10 bases outside the gene matches. This CDR3 is CASSIPGQGAPGANVLTF. The CDR3 bases are TGTGCCAGCAGTATCCCGGGACAGGGAGCCCCTGGGGCCAACGTCCTGACTTTC.

To note about this clone: Other DNA sequences of this sample code for an identical CDR3. The V and J genes are TRBV5-1 and TRBJ1-5, with 9 bases aligning to TRBD1. V shed 4 bases, J shed 7 bases, and the junction held 6 bases outside the gene matches. The CDR3 has 14 residues. The germline gives CDR1 SGHRS, CDR2 YFSETQ. CDR3 loop: CASSPDRGEQPQHF. In DNA form, the CDR3 reads TGCGCCAGCAGCCCTGACAGGGGGGAACAGCCCCAGCATTTT.

V gene TRBV5-1 combines with J gene TRBJ2-5; 10 bases match TRBD2. CDR1 is SGHRS and CDR2 is YFSETQ in the germline V gene. The length of the CDR3 is 15 residues. The V gene end was trimmed by 7 bases and the J gene end by 4 bases; junction bases not matched to a gene: 10. CDR3 sequence (DNA): TGCGCCAGCCACTCGGCTAGCGGGAGTCGAGAGACCCAGTACTTC. As protein: CASHSASGSRETQYF.

The chain is built from TRBV2 and TRBJ2-1; unclear D gene. The V end was cut by 2 bases, the J end by 6 bases, with 17 bases between. The CDR3 length is 16 residues. CDR1 is SNHLY, CDR2 FYNNEI, per germline. The CDR3 region has the DNA TGTGCCAGCAGTGAACGAGTGGGTCTCTCCGGCAATGAGCAGTTCTTC. Encoded protein: CASSERVGLSGNEQFF.

The chain uses TRBV11-2 and TRBJ1-1; 10 bases are a match to TRBD1. CDR1 SGHAT and CDR2 FQNNGV come from the germline V gene. With V trimmed by 5 bases and J by 1 base, 4 bases remained unmatched. The CDR3 extends over 15 amino acids. CDR3 bases: TGTGCCAGCAGCCCGACAGGGGGCAGGAACACTGAAGCTTTCTTT. Its translation: CASSPTGGRNTEAFF.

The V and J genes are TRBV7-9 and TRBJ1-1, with a tentative D call TRBD1 (5 bases). The germline V gene has CDR1 SEHNR and CDR2 FQNEAQ (reference sequence). Trimming removed 5 bases from V and 0 bases from J, with 16 bases in between. The CDR3 runs 16 residues. DNA of the CDR3: TGTGCCAGCAGCCCTCAGGGAGGACCCATGAACACTGAAGCTTTCTTT. Translation: CASSPQGGPMNTEAFF.